The rows below give T cell receptor beta chains drawn from one sample of a study of OX40 agonist ivuxolimab in advanced cancers. Only in-frame clones appear in the TCRdb table, and some are missing; sequencing was by immunoSEQ multiplex PCR. The sample records 50,000 to 80,000 clones, approximately 84% being singletons. This material consisted of CD4+ or CD8+ T cells sorted from blood, taken in a trial of the OX40 agonist ivuxolimab. The receptors derive from an adult with an advanced solid tumor such as melanoma, head and neck, liver or kidney cancer. Each CDR3 is given with its conserved first and last residue. A D gene is named only where the DNA matches it firmly. Clone size appears in some rows only: once, few, many, or a class for an expanded clone.

d_gene	abundance	j_gene	v_gene	CDR3aa	CDR3nt
-	-	TRBJ2-1	TRBV19	CASSIDPGFRNEQFF	TGTGCCAGTAGTATAGACCCAGGGTTTAGGAATGAGCAGTTCTTC
TRBD1	-	TRBJ1-2	TRBV28	CASSSPGQGGYTF	TGTGCCAGCAGTTCTCCGGGACAGGGGGGTTACACCTTC
-	few	TRBJ1-1	TRBV7-9	CASSVGSMNTEAFF	TGTGCCAGCAGCGTAGGATCCATGAACACTGAAGCTTTCTTT
-	-	TRBJ2-5	TRBV5-4	CASSLVQGPQETQYF	TGTGCCAGCAGCTTGGTCCAGGGCCCCCAAGAGACCCAGTACTTC
-	-	TRBJ1-1	TRBV2	CASSEWSLPVSEAFF	TGTGCCAGCAGTGAGTGGAGCCTACCAGTCAGTGAAGCTTTCTTT
-	-	TRBJ1-1	TRBV28	CASSFLGEPNTEAFF	TGTGCCAGCAGTTTCCTGGGCGAACCGAACACTGAAGCTTTCTTT
-	once	TRBJ1-1	TRBV4-2	CASSPSRAEAFF	TGTGCCAGCAGCCCGTCAAGGGCTGAAGCTTTCTTT
TRBD1	-	TRBJ1-2	TRBV4-3	CASSPQGAPYGYTF	TGCGCCAGCAGCCCCCAGGGGGCCCCCTATGGCTACACCTTC
-	-	TRBJ2-7	TRBV5-4	CASSATTGPSYEQYF	TGTGCCAGCAGCGCAACGACAGGCCCCTCCTACGAGCAGTACTTC
-	-	TRBJ1-3	TRBV19	CASSIQSVIGNTIYF	TGTGCCAGTAGTATCCAATCAGTTATCGGAAACACCATATATTTT
TRBD1	-	TRBJ2-7	TRBV10-3	CAISERDRTYEQYF	TGTGCCATCAGTGAGAGGGACAGGACCTACGAGCAGTACTTC
TRBD2	-	TRBJ2-7	TRBV30	CAWSKTSGGAYEQYF	TGTGCCTGGTCTAAGACTAGCGGGGGGGCGTACGAGCAGTACTTC
TRBD2	-	TRBJ2-1	TRBV10-1	CASSSRPGLAGDGNEQFF	TGCGCCAGCAGCTCCCGCCCGGGACTAGCGGGAGATGGTAATGAGCAGTTCTTC
TRBD2	-	TRBJ2-2	TRBV5-4	CASSPGLAAGELFF	TGTGCCAGCAGCCCCGGGCTAGCGGCCGGGGAGCTGTTTTTT
TRBD2	-	TRBJ2-3	TRBV28	CASSSTSGSTDTQYF	TGTGCCAGCAGTAGCACTAGCGGAAGCACAGATACGCAGTATTTT
-	-	TRBJ1-2	TRBV7-9	CASGPGDGYTF	TGTGCCAGCGGGCCAGGGGATGGCTACACCTTC
-	-	TRBJ2-2	TRBV5-1	CASSENTGELFF	TGCGCCAGCAGCGAGAACACCGGGGAGCTGTTTTTT
-	-	TRBJ1-2	TRBV28	CASSLKGRVDYGYTF	TGTGCCAGCAGTTTAAAGGGCAGGGTGGACTATGGCTACACCTTC
TRBD1	-	TRBJ2-7	TRBV25-1	CASRGDSYEQYF	TGTGCCAGCAGGGGGGACAGCTACGAGCAGTACTTC